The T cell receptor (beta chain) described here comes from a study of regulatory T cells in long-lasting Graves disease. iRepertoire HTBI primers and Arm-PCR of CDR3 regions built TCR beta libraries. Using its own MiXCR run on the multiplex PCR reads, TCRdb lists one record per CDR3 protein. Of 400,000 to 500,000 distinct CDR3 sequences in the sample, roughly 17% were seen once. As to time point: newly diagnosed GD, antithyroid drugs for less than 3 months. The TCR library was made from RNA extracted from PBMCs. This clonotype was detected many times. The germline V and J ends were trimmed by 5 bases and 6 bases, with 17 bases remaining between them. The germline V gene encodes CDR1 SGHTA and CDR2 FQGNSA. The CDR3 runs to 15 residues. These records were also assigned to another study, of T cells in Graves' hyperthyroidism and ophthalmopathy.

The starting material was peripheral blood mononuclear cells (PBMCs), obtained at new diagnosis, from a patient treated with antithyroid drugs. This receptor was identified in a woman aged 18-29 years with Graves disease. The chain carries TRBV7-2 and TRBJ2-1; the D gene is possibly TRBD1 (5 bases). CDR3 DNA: TGTGCCAGCAGCGCACGGGCCCCCCAGGGCAATGAGCAGTTCTTC. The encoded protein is CASSARAPQGNEQFF.